Presented here are 15 T cell receptor beta chains from one specimen sequenced in a study of T cell changes during pregnancy in multiple sclerosis. Some clones are missing from TCRdb's copy, which holds only in-frame ones; the method was immunoSEQ multiplex PCR. In the table there are some 68,000 clones, roughly nine tenths of which are singletons. Sequencing was performed on peripheral blood, taken in the second trimester of pregnancy. These receptors were obtained from a female donor with multiple sclerosis, enrolled in a pregnancy study.

V gene TRBV6-6 combines with J gene TRBJ1-6; D is undetermined. The CDR3 loop spans 13 amino acids. Per the germline V gene, CDR1 is MNHNY and CDR2 is SVGAGI (reference sequence). Trimming removed 6 bases at V and 7 bases at J, with 10 bases between. CDR3 bases: TGTGCCAGCAGCTATATAGAGAATTCACCCCTCCACTTT. Protein: CASSYIENSPLHF.

V usage is TRBV5-6 and J usage is TRBJ2-5; 11 bases are a match to TRBD2. V shed 0 bases, J shed 4 bases, and the junction held 2 bases outside the gene matches. Germline V gene sequence: CDR1 SGHDT, CDR2 YYEEEE. The CDR3 sequence is 15 residues long. The CDR3: CASSLVLAGAETQYF. DNA of the CDR3: TGTGCCAGCAGCTTGGTACTAGCGGGGGCAGAGACCCAGTACTTC.

This rearrangement joins TRBV29-1 to TRBJ2-3, with D unresolved. The CDR3 is 18 amino acids. The germline CDR1 and CDR2 sequences are SQVTM and ANQGSEA. V lost 1 base and J 1 base, leaving 21 bases between the germline ends. CDR3 DNA sequence: TGCAGCGTTGAAGGAGACCAGGTGTTTTACGATTGCACAGATACGCAGTATTTT. Amino acids: CSVEGDQVFYDCTDTQYF.

Comments on this clone: The junction does not match germline at one end; this may be a read error. The chain has TRBV6-4 and TRBJ2-3; 7 nucleotides match TRBD1. Germline V CDR1 and CDR2: MRHNA, SNTAGT. CDR3 size: 9 residues. The CDR3 DNA is TGTGCCATTTGGGACAGAGAACGTTTT. Encoded protein: CAIWDRERF.

The V and J genes are TRBV5-1 and TRBJ1-1; possibly TRBD1 for D (5 bases). CDR3 size: 17 residues. In germline, CDR1 is SGHRS, CDR2 YFSETQ. Trimming took off 6 bases at V and 0 bases at J, with 21 bases between the two ends. This CDR3 reads CASTTSLPGLMNTEAFF. In nucleotides, the CDR3 is TGCGCCAGCACAACATCTCTGCCAGGGCTCATGAACACTGAAGCTTTCTTT.

This chain joins TRBV10-1 and TRBJ2-3; 11 bases map to TRBD2. The CDR3 loop spans 16 amino acids. The junction had 11 bases not matched to a gene; V was cut back by 8 bases and J by 4 bases. Germline CDR1 WNHNN, CDR2 SYGVQD (reference sequence). The CDR3 reads CASARLAGFDADTQYF. DNA for the CDR3: TGCGCCAGCGCTCGACTAGCGGGATTTGACGCAGATACGCAGTATTTT.

This clone was counted once. The chain is built from TRBV19 and TRBJ1-2, with 10 positions matching TRBD1. Trimming at V came to 5 bases and at J to 2 bases, leaving 11 bases not matched to a gene. Germline V CDR1 and CDR2: LNHDA, SQIVND (reference sequence). This CDR3 is 17 amino acids long. The CDR3 loop reads CASSVPGQGSRNYGYTF. The CDR3 bases are TGTGCCAGTAGTGTACCGGGACAGGGGTCCCGAAACTATGGCTACACCTTC.

This clone has a single count. The same CDR3 also results from other DNA sequences found in this sample. The chain employs TRBV9 and TRBJ2-5, with a weak D call TRBD2 (5 bases). This CDR3 is built from 14 residues. Trimming stripped 0 bases from V and 1 base from J, with 7 bases between. Germline values: CDR1 SGDLS, CDR2 YYNGEE. CDR3 in DNA: TGTGCCAGCAGCGTAGCTGGGAGCCAAGAGACCCAGTACTTC. Protein product: CASSVAGSQETQYF.

The chain employs TRBV19 and TRBJ2-5; 9 bases line up with TRBD1. This CDR3 is 15 amino acids long. CDR1 LNHDA and CDR2 SQIVND come from the germline V gene (reference sequence). Germline trimming cut 3 bases from V and 5 bases from J; bases unmatched to any gene: 7. CDR3 sequence reads: CASSMGDRERETQYF. The CDR3 DNA follows: TGTGCCAGTAGTATGGGGGACAGGGAGAGGGAGACCCAGTACTTC. The variable domain in full, completed from reference TRBV19 and TRBJ2-5, reads DGGITQSPKYLFRKEGQNVTLSCEQNLNHDAMYWYRQDPGQGLRLIYYSQIVNDFQKGDIAEGYSVSREKKESFPLTVTSAQKNPTAFYLCASSMGDRERETQYFGPGTRLLVL.

V gene TRBV30 combines with J gene TRBJ2-1, with D possibly matching TRBD1 (6 bases). The CDR3 extends over 10 amino acids. Germline V gene sequence: CDR1 GTSNPN, CDR2 SVGIG (reference sequence). Trimming shortened V by 5 bases and J by 9 bases, and 8 bases separated the two germline ends. The DNA of the CDR3 is TGTGCCTGGCGAGGGGGTGAGCAGTTCTTC. As protein: CAWRGGEQFF.

The chain carries TRBV30 and TRBJ1-2; 8 bases line up with TRBD1. CDR3 length: 15 residues. V trimming: 2 bases; J trimming: 4 bases; junction bases outside the gene matches: 9. Germline-derived CDR1 and CDR2 are GTSNPN and SVGIG (reference sequence). Written as DNA, the CDR3 is TGTGCCTGGAGTTTCTCGGACAGGGAGGCCTATGGCTACACCTTC. Translated: CAWSFSDREAYGYTF.

The chain uses TRBV13 and TRBJ2-3; 8 positions match TRBD1. CDR3 length: 14 amino acids. Per germline, CDR1 PRHDT and CDR2 FYEKMQ (reference sequence). V shed 5 bases and J 6 bases; nucleotides not matched to a gene: 7. CDR3 nucleotides: TGTGCCAGCAGCCGCAGGGGGCGCGTGGATACGCAGTATTTT. Its protein product is CASSRRGRVDTQYF.

V and J are TRBV27 and TRBJ1-4; D call uncertain. Trimming stripped 6 bases from V and 7 bases from J, with 12 bases between. Germline V gene sequence: CDR1 MNHEY, CDR2 SMNVEV (reference sequence). The CDR3 covers 13 residues. As DNA, the CDR3 is TGTGCCAGCAGCTCCCTCTTTAGTGAAAAACTGTTTTTT. Amino acids: CASSSLFSEKLFF.

The chain links TRBV13 to TRBJ2-1; D is possibly TRBD1 (5 bases). CDR1 is PRHDT and CDR2 is FYEKMQ in the germline V gene (reference sequence). The germline V and J ends were trimmed by 5 bases and 7 bases, with 12 bases remaining between them. The CDR3 contains 13 residues. This chain's CDR3 is CASSLGAINEQFF. The DNA of the CDR3 is TGTGCCAGCAGCCTTGGGGCTATTAATGAGCAGTTCTTC.

The chain joins TRBV4-1 to TRBJ2-1, with 8 bases lining up with TRBD1. CDR3 length: 17 amino acids. V shed 3 bases and J 0 bases; nucleotides not matched to a gene: 7. Germline V CDR1 and CDR2: MGHRA, YSYEKL. Written as DNA, the CDR3 is TGCGCCAGCAGCCACGGACAGGGCCAATCCTCCTACAATGAGCAGTTCTTC. Protein: CASSHGQGQSSYNEQFF.